What follows describes a single T cell receptor beta chain. Its antigen is unidentified. Produced via immunoSEQ multiplex PCR; TCRdb's table is partial and in-frame only. The profile shows 65,000 to 80,000 clones, around 80% of them singletons. This sample is drawn from a study of OX40 agonist ivuxolimab in advanced cancers. The sampling schedule covered blood at baseline, cycle 4 day 1, and cycle 7 day 1. Study-level findings and limits: Averaged across samples, CD8+ T cells carried more expanded clones than CD4+ did.

This CDR3 has 14 residues. V trimming: 5 bases; J trimming: 3 bases; junction bases outside the gene matches: 3. Germline values: CDR1 LGHNT, CDR2 FRNRAP. The receptor was isolated from an adult with an advanced solid tumor such as melanoma, head and neck, liver or kidney cancer. J is TRBJ2-2 and V is TRBV12-5; TRBD1 matches at 7 bases. Sequencing used CD4+ or CD8+ T cells sorted from blood, obtained in a trial of the OX40 agonist ivuxolimab. As DNA, the CDR3 is TGTGCTAGTGGTGCCGGGACAGACACCGGGGAGCTGTTTTTT. It encodes CASGAGTDTGELFF.